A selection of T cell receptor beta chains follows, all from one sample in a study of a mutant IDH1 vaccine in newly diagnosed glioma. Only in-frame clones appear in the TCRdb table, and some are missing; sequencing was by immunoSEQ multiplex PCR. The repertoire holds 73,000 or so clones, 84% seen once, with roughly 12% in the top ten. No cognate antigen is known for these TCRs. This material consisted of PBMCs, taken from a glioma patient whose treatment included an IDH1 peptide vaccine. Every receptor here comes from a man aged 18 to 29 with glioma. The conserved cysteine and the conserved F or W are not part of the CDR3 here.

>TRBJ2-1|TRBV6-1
ASSDGQGTYNEQF
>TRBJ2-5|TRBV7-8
ASSLARQGARETQY
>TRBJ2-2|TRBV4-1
ASSQGGGNTGELF
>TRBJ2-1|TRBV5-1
ASSSSGTGDEQF
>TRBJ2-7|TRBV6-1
ASSPGANYEQY
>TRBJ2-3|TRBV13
ASSLSRSSTDTQY
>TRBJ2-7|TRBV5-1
ASSPSSGRPSYEQY
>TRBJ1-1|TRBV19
ASSIWENTEAF
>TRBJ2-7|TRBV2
ATMGGASYEQY
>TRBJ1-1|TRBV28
ASSSVSEAF
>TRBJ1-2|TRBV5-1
ASSLELSGSYGYT
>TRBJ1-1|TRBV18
ASSPLGGAEAF
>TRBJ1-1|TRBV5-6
ASSLAMGGTEAF
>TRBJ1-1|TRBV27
ASSQQGGGTEAF
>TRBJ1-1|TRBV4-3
ASSRSGTGNTEAF
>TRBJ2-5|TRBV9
ASSVWAGPQETQY
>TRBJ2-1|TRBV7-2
ASSLFGGGIGNEQF
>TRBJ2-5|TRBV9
ASSVGDSQETQY
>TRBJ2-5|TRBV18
ASSPPPSLGTQY
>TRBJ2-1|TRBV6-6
ATGLINEQF
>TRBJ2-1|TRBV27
ASSPTSSREIYNEQF
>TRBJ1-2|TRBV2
ASSLPGHPYGYT
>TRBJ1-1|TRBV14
ASSLRGLNTEAF
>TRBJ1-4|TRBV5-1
ASSLRGRDEKLF
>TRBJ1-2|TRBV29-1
SVEGYGYT
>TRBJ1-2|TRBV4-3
ASSQETAPNYGYT
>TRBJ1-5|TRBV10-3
AISVRQGDQPQH
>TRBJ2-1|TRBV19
ATQGSSYNEQF
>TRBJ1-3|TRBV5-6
ASSFSTGPGNTIY
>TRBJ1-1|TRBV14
ASSQDFLGNTEAF
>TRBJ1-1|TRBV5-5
ASSYGRKAF
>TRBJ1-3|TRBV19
ASSSSSGNTIY
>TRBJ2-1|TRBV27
ASSLGLVGRRPNEQF
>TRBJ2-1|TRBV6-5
ASSYSTSAHNEQF
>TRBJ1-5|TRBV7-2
ASSLRRGDSNQPQH
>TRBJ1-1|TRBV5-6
ASSAGGRDTEAF
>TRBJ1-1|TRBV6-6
ASSFLTREGTEAF
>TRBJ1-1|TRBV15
ATRVTDHMNTEAF
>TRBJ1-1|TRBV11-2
ASRERWGNTEAF
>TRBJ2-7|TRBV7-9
ASSSVRSYEQY